This T cell receptor (beta chain) came from a study of tumor and adjacent non-tumor tissue in lung cancer. As for the study in general: On average, productive TCRbeta reads reached some 4.2 million per sample.

About this clonotype itself: A read error may produce the germline difference seen at one junction end.

The germline gives CDR1 ENHRY, CDR2 SYGVKD. This CDR3 spans 14 amino acids. The library came from three nested PCR rounds adapted from ARM-PCR protocols. TCRdb ran MiXCR on the multiplex PCR reads and lists one entry per CDR3 protein. This table has roughly 81,000 distinct CDR3 sequences, about three fifths appearing once. The template was RNA from unsorted bulk tissue. This TCR derives from a man between 65 and 79 years old with non-small cell lung cancer. Sequenced: lung tumor tissue. The chain carries TRBV10-3 and TRBJ2-2; TRBD1 might be the D (6 bases). In DNA, the CDR3 is TGTGCCATCAGCCCGTCGGACGTCTCAGGGGAACTGTTTTTT. It encodes CAISPSDVSGELFF.